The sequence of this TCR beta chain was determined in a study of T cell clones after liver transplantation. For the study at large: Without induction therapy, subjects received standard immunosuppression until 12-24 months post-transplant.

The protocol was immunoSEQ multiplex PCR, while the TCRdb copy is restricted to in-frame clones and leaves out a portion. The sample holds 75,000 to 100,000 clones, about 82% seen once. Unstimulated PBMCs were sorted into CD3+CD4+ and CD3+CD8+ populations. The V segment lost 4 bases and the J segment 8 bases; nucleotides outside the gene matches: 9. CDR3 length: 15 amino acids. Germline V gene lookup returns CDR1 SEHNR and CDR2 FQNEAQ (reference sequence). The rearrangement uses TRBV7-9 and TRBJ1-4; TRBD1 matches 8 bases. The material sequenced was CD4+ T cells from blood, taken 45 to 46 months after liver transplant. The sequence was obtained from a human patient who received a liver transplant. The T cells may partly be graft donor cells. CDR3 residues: CASSSRQGQGEKLFF. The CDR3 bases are TGTGCCAGCAGCTCGCGACAGGGGCAAGGGGAAAAACTGTTTTTT.